This record covers a single T cell receptor (beta chain). Antigen specificity is unknown. The sample is drawn from a study of spatial heterogeneity in lung cancer. Background on the study: Detected beta-chain sequences consistently exceeded alpha-chain sequences.

On each TCR cDNA molecule, a unique molecular identifier was present. TCRdb reanalysed the 5' RACE reads using MiXCR and keeps one entry per CDR3 protein. The sample includes 30,000 or so distinct CDR3 sequences, roughly 8.4% of them seen just once. Time point given: sample taken at primary tumor resection. No cell sorting; template was whole RNA from tumor, lung tissue or PBMC. The donors, about 78 patients with untreated early-stage non-small cell lung cancer, provided the samples. Germline-derived CDR1 and CDR2 are SGHRS and YFSETQ. The CDR3 is made up of 18 amino acids. J lost 3 bases, V lost 4 bases, and 13 bases had no gene match. General study findings and limits: Whereas they appeared in blood less at follow-up, ubiquitous expanded tumor TCRs appeared there more at resection.

The chain uses TRBV5-1 and TRBJ2-1; 10 bases match TRBD1. This clonotype originated in a female donor with early-stage non-small cell lung cancer. Sequenced here: PBMCs, sampled at surgery. The CDR3 protein is CASSPTRDRGLDYNEQFF. Here the CDR3 DNA reads TGCGCCAGCAGCCCAACCCGCGACAGGGGGCTCGACTACAATGAGCAGTTCTTC.